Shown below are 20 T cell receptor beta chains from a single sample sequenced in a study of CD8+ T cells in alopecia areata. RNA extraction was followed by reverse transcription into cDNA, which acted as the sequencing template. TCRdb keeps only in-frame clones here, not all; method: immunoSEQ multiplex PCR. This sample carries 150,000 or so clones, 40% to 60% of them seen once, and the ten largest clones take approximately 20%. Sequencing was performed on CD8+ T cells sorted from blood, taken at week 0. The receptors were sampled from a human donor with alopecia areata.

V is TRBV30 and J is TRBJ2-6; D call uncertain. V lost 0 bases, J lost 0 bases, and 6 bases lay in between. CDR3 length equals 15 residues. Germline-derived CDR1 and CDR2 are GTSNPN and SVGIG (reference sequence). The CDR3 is CAWSVGFSGANVLTF. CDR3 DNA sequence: TGTGCCTGGAGTGTGGGGTTCTCTGGGGCCAACGTCCTGACTTTC.

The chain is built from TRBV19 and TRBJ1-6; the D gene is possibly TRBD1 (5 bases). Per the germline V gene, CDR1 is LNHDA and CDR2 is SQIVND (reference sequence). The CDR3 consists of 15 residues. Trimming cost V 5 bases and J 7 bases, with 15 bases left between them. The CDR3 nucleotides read TGTGCCAGTAGTCAAGGGGCTTCTGGGAATTCACCCCTCCACTTT. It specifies CASSQGASGNSPLHF.

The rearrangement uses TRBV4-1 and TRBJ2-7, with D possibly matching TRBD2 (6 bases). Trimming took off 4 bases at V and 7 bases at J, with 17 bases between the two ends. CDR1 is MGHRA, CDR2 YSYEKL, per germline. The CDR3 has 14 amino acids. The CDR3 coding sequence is TGCGCCAGCAGCCGAATCCGGGACCGGGGGGAGCAGTACTTC. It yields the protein CASSRIRDRGEQYF.

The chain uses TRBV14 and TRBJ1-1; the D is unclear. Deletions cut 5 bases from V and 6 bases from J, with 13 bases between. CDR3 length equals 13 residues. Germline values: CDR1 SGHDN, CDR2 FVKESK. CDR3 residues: CASSGPRWAEAFF. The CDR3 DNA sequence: TGTGCCAGCAGCGGGCCAAGATGGGCTGAAGCTTTCTTT.

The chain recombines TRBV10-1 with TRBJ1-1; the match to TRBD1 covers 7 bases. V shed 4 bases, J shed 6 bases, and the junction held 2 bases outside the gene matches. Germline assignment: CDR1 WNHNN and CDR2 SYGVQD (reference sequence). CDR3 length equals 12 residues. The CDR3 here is CASSGQGAEAFF. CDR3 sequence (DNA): TGCGCCAGCAGTGGACAGGGAGCTGAAGCTTTCTTT.

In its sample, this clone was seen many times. The CDR3 DNA follows: TGTGCCAGCAGTTACACAGACGGAGAGAATTCACCCCTCCACTTT. Encoded protein: CASSYTDGENSPLHF. The J gene is TRBJ1-6, the V gene TRBV6-6; unclear D gene. Germline CDR1 is MNHNY and CDR2 is SVGAGI (reference sequence). CDR3 length equals 15 residues. V lost 2 bases, J lost 7 bases, and 12 bases lay in between.

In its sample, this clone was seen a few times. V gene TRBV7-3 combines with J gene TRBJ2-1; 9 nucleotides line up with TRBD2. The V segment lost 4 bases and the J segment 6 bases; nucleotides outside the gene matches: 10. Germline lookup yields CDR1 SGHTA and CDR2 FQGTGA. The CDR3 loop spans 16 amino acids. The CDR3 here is CASSSPRGTSRNEQFF. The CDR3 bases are TGTGCCAGCAGCTCCCCCAGGGGGACTAGCCGCAATGAGCAGTTCTTC.

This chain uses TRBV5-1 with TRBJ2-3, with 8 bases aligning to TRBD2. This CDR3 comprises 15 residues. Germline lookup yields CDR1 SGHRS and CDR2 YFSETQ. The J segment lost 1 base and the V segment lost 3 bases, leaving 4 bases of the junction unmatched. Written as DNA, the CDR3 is TGCGCCAGCAGCTCCCATAGCGGGGGCACAGATACGCAGTATTTT. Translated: CASSSHSGGTDTQYF. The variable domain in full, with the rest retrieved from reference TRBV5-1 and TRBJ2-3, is KAGVTQTPRYLIKTRGQQVTLSCSPISGHRSVSWYQQTPGQGLQFLFEYFSETQRNKGNFPGRFSGRQFSNSRSEMNVSTLELGDSALYLCASSSHSGGTDTQYFGPGTRLTVL.

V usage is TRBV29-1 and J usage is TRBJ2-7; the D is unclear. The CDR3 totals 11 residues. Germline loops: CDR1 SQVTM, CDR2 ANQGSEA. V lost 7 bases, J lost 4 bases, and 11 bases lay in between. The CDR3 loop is CSAKDRYEQYF. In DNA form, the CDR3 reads TGCAGCGCCAAGGACCGATACGAGCAGTACTTC.

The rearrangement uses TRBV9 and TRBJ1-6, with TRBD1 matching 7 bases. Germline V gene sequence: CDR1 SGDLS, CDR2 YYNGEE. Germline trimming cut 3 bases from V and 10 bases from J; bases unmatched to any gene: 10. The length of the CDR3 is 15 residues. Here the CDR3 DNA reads TGTGCCAGCAGCGCCACAGGGGTAGATGGATCACCCCTCCACTTT. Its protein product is CASSATGVDGSPLHF. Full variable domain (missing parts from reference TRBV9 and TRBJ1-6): DSGVTQTPKHLITATGQRVTLRCSPRSGDLSVYWYQQSLDQGLQFLIQYYNGEERAKGNILERFSAQQFPDLHSELNLSSLELGDSALYFCASSATGVDGSPLHFGNGTRLTVT.

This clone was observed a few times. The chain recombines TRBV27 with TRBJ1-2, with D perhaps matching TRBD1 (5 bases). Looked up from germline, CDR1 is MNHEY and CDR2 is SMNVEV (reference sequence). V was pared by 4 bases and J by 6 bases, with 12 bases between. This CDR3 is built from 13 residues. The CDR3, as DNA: TGTGCCAGCAGTTGGGCAGGGCTCGATGGCTACACCTTC. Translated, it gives CASSWAGLDGYTF.

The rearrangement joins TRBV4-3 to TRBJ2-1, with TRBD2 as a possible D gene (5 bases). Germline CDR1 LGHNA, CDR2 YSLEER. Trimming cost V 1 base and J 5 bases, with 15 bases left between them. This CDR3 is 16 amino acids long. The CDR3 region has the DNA TGCGCCAGCAGCCAAGGATGGGTAGGCGGGCACAATGAGCAGTTCTTC. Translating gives CASSQGWVGGHNEQFF.

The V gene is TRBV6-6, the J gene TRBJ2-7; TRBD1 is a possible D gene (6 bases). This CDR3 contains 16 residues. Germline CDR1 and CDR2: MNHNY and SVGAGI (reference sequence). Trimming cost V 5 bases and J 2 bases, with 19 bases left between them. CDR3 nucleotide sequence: TGTGCCAGCAGTCCAACCAGGGGACCTATCGCCTACGAGCAGTACTTC. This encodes CASSPTRGPIAYEQYF.

The CDR3 reads CASGLGQGAPGYTF. Here the CDR3 DNA reads TGTGCTAGTGGTTTGGGACAGGGGGCGCCGGGCTACACCTTC. This chain joins TRBV12-5 and TRBJ1-2, with 10 bases identical to TRBD1. J gave up 8 bases and V 1 base, and 4 bases lay outside the gene matches. This CDR3 spans 14 amino acids. CDR1 is LGHNT, CDR2 FRNRAP, per germline.

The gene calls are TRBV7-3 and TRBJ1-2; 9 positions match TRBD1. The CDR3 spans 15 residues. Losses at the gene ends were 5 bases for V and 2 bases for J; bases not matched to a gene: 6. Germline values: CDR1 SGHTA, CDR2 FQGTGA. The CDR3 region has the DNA TGTGCCAGCAGCCCCCATGGGACAGGGAACTATGGCTACACCTTC. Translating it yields CASSPHGTGNYGYTF.

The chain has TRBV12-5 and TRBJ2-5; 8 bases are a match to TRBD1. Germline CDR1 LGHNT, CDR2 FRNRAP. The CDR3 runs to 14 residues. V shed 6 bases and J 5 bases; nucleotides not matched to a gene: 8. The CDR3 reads CASGPGGIRETQYF. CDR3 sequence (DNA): TGTGCTAGTGGACCAGGGGGCATAAGGGAGACCCAGTACTTC.

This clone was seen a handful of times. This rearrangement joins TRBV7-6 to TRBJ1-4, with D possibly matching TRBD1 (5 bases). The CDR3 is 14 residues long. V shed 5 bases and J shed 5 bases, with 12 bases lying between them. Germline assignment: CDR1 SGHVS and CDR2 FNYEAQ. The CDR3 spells CASSPREGNEKLFF. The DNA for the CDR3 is TGTGCCAGCAGCCCTCGTGAGGGGAATGAAAAACTGTTTTTT.

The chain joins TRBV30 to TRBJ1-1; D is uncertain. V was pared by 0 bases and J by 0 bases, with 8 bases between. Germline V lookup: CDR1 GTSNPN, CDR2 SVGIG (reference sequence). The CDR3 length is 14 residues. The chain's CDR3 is CAWSVLRVNTEAFF. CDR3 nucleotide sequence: TGTGCCTGGAGTGTACTTCGTGTGAACACTGAAGCTTTCTTT.

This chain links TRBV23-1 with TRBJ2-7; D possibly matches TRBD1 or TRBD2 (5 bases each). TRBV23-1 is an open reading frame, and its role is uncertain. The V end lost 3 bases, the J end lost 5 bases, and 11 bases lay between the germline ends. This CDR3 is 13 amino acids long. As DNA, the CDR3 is TGCGCCAGCAGTCACAGGGAGTTAGACGAGCAGTACTTC. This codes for CASSHRELDEQYF.

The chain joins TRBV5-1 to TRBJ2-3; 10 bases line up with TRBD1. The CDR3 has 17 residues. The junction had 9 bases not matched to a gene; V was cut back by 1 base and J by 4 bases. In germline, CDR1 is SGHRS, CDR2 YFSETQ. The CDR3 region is CASSLRGTGVVADTQYF. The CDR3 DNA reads TGCGCCAGCAGCTTGAGGGGGACAGGGGTTGTCGCAGATACGCAGTATTTT.